This entry lists 7 T cell receptor beta chains sequenced from one sample in a study of cytomegalovirus exposure and HLA in healthy donors. Vbeta (60) and Jbeta (13) primers were used in the PCR. Method: immunoSEQ multiplex PCR; TCRdb's copy keeps in-frame clones and lacks some. Among about 96,000 clones listed, around 64% were seen once. Sequenced sample: PBMCs. The receptors were gathered from a man between 60 and 75 years old in good health and CMV-seronegative.

The rearrangement joins TRBV19 to TRBJ2-2; TRBD1 matches 8 bases. Trimming cost V 2 bases and J 5 bases; bases outside gene matches: 7. The germline CDR1 and CDR2 sequences are LNHDA and SQIVND (reference sequence). This CDR3 has 16 residues. Here the CDR3 DNA reads TGTGCCAGTAGTATAAGGATTCAGGGGGCAACCGGGGAGCTGTTTTTT. Amino acid sequence: CASSIRIQGATGELFF.

The V and J genes are TRBV11-3 and TRBJ2-3; 7 nucleotides align to TRBD1. Germline V gene data show CDR1 as SGHNT and CDR2 as YENEEA. Trimming at V came to 4 bases and at J to 3 bases, leaving 7 bases not matched to a gene. CDR3 length: 15 amino acids. Here the CDR3 DNA reads TGTGCCAGCAGCTCAGGACAGGCTAGTACAGATACGCAGTATTTT. Residues: CASSSGQASTDTQYF.

The chain recombines TRBV28 with TRBJ1-2; D ambiguous. Trimming left V 3 bases short and J 5 bases short, with 7 bases between. The CDR3 totals 12 residues. Germline loops: CDR1 MDHEN, CDR2 SYDVKM. This CDR3 is CASSLRLYGYTF. The CDR3, as DNA: TGTGCCAGCAGTTTGAGATTATATGGCTACACCTTC.

The J gene is TRBJ2-1, the V gene TRBV5-1; unclear D gene. The V end lost 0 bases, the J end lost 0 bases, and 7 bases lay between the germline ends. The CDR3 loop spans 15 amino acids. CDR1 is SGHRS, CDR2 YFSETQ, per germline. CDR3 region: CASSLVQNSYNEQFF. In nucleotides, the CDR3 is TGCGCCAGCAGCTTGGTTCAGAACTCCTACAATGAGCAGTTCTTC.

The rearrangement joins TRBV6-1 to TRBJ2-7, with 9 bases identical to TRBD1. V was clipped by 7 bases and J by 3 bases; unmatched bases: 10. The CDR3 length is 15 residues. The V gene's germline CDR1 is MNHNS and CDR2 SASEGT. In nucleotides, the CDR3 is TGTGCCAGCAAGCTCCGGGACAGGGAGATCTACGAGCAGTACTTC. Amino acids: CASKLRDREIYEQYF.

This chain joins TRBV5-8 and TRBJ1-2; no definite D call. Trimming removed 6 bases from V and 8 bases from J, with 17 bases in between. This CDR3 is 13 amino acids long. Per germline, CDR1 SGHTS and CDR2 YDEGEE. CDR3 DNA sequence: TGTGCCAGCACCCTTAACATCCTCGGGGGCTACACCTTC. It specifies CASTLNILGGYTF.

CDR3: CASSIDRVYGYTF. DNA for the CDR3: TGTGCCAGTAGTATAGACAGGGTTTATGGCTACACCTTC. The rearrangement links TRBV19 to TRBJ1-2, with a possible D match to TRBD1 (5 bases). V was shortened by 0 bases and J by 5 bases, with 7 bases between the two germline ends. CDR3 length: 13 amino acids. Looked up from germline, CDR1 is LNHDA and CDR2 is SQIVND (reference sequence).